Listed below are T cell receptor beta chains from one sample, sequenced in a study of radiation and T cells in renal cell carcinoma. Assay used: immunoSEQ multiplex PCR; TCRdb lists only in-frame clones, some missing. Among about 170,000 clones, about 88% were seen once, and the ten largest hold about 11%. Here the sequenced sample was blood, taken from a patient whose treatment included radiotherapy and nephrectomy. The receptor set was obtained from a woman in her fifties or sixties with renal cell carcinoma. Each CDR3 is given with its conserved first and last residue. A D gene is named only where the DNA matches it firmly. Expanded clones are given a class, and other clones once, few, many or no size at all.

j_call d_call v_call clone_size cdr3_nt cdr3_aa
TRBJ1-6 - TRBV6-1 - TGTGCCAGCAGTGAAGTTAGCAGACAGATCTTT CASSEVSRQIF
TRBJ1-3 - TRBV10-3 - TGTGCCATCAGTGCGCCAGGGGCGGGAAACACCATATATTTT CAISAPGAGNTIYF
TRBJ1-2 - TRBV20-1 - TGCAGTGCTCGGGGAGGTCGGGGCTACACCTTC CSARGGRGYTF
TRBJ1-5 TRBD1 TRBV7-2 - TGTGCCAGCAGCCTCGGGACAGGGAGAAGCAATCAGCCCCAGCATTTT CASSLGTGRSNQPQHF
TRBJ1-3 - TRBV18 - TGTGCCAGCTCACCCGGGACAACGAGCTCTGGAAACACCATATATTTT CASSPGTTSSGNTIYF
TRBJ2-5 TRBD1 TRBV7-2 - TGTGCCAGCAGTCTCACAGGGGAAGCGGAGACCCAGTACTTC CASSLTGEAETQYF
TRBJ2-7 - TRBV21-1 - TGTGCCAGCAGCAAACCCAGGCAAACCCACTACGAGCAGTACTTC CASSKPRQTHYEQYF
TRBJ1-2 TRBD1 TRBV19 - TGTGCCAGTAGTCCCACAGGGGGCTCCTATGGCTACACCTTC CASSPTGGSYGYTF
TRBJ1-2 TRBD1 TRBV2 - TGTGCCAGCAGTGAACCGGGAGGGGGCAACTATGGCTACACCTTC CASSEPGGGNYGYTF
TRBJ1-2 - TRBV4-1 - TGCGCCAGCAGCCAAGAACAGAGCTTTGACGCCCAGGGTGGCTACACCTTC CASSQEQSFDAQGGYTF
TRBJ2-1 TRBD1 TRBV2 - TGTGCCAGCAGCGGAGGTTATAGGACAGGGGCCAGGGATGAGCAGTTCTTC CASSGGYRTGARDEQFF
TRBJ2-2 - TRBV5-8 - TGTGCCAGCAGCTTAGGGACACTTAACACCGGGGAGCTGTTTTTT CASSLGTLNTGELFF
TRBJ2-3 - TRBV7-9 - TGTGCCAGCAGCTTAACTTCGGGCCGCCGCGGCACAGATACGCAGTATTTT CASSLTSGRRGTDTQYF
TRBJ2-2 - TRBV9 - TGTGCCAGCAGCGTAGCTATAAACACCGGGGAGCTGTTTTTT CASSVAINTGELFF
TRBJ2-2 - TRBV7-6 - TGTGCCAGCAGCCCACTCCCAGGGAACACCGGGGAGCTGTTTTTT CASSPLPGNTGELFF
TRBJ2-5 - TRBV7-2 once TGTGCCAGCAGCTTAGGGGGGGGGCCCAGTGAGACCCAGTACTTC CASSLGGGPSETQYF
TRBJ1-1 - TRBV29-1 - TGCAGCGTCCGGACAGAATTTGAAGCTTTCTTT CSVRTEFEAFF
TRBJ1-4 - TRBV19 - TGTGCCAGTAGTATAAGCGCAACTAATGAAAAACTGTTTTTT CASSISATNEKLFF
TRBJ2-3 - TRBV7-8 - TGTGCCAGCAGCTCCAACCGGGGGGCCGTAGATACGCAGTATTTT CASSSNRGAVDTQYF
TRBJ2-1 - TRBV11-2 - TGTGCCAGCAGCACCGCCGGGGGAGGTGAGCAGTTCTTC CASSTAGGGEQFF
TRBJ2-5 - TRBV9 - TGTGCCAGCAGCGTAGCTGGCCTATTACAAGAGACCCAGTACTTC CASSVAGLLQETQYF
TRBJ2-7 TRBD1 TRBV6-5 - TGTGCCAGCAGTTACGAGTACAGGGGAGAGTACGAGCAGTACTTC CASSYEYRGEYEQYF
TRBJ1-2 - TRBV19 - TGTGCCAGTAGGTCGACAGATGGGACTCCTAACTATGGCTACACCTTC CASRSTDGTPNYGYTF
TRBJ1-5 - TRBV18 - TGTGCCAGCTCACTCGACAGTGATCAGCCCCAGCATTTT CASSLDSDQPQHF
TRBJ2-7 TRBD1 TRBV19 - TGTGCCAGTAGCCCCGGCCCGGACAGGGACTACGAGCAGTACTTC CASSPGPDRDYEQYF
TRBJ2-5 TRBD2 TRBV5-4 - TGTGCCAGCAGCTTGGAACCAGCGGGGGCCCAAGAGACCCAGTACTTC CASSLEPAGAQETQYF
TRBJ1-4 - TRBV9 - TGTGCCAGCAGCGTAGCCGGGACGGGAAATGAAAAACTGTTTTTT CASSVAGTGNEKLFF
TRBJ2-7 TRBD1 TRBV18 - TGTGCCAGCTCGCCCGGGACAGGGTTGGGCGAGCAGTACTTC CASSPGTGLGEQYF
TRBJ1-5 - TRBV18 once TGTGCCAGCTCACCATCGGCAGGGGCCCAGCCCCAGCATTTT CASSPSAGAQPQHF
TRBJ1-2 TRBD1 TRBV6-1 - TGTGCCAGCACTTCTGGACAGGGGTTAGTCTATGGCTACACCTTC CASTSGQGLVYGYTF
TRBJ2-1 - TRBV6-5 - TGTGCCAGCAGTTACAGGCGGAGCTCCTACAATGAGCAGTTCTTC CASSYRRSSYNEQFF
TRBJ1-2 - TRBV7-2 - TGTGCCAGCAGCTTAGCCTGGTTTGGGTATGGCTACACCTTC CASSLAWFGYGYTF